The entry below gives a single TCR beta chain sequence along with its context. The authors sequenced TCR beta from blood CD8+ and CD4+ T cells. Healthy donors constituted the control group, matched for age and sex. TEMRA cells were FACS-enriched and CD8+ and CD4+ T cells negatively isolated. Trimming left V 3 bases short and J 0 bases short, with 8 bases between. Germline lookup yields CDR1 SQVTM and CDR2 ANQGSEA. The CDR3 consists of 14 residues. The data were obtained in a study of CD8 T cells in Susac syndrome. RNA totalling about 0.5 to 1 ug underwent reverse transcription with random hexamers. A multiplex approach, immunoSEQ multiplex PCR, amplified TCR beta CDR3 across 54 Vbeta and 13 Jbeta. TCRdb redid the calling of the immunoSEQ multiplex PCR reads with MiXCR, one entry per CDR3 protein. This sample yields 150,000 or so distinct CDR3 sequences, of which just over 90% are seen a single time; 0.08% belongs to the top ten.

The receptor comes from a human donor in good health. The sequenced material came from CD4+ T cells from PBMCs. The rearrangement links TRBV29-1 to TRBJ1-4, with D uncertain. The chain's CDR3 is CSVEPVATNEKLFF. The CDR3 DNA is TGCAGCGTTGAGCCGGTTGCAACTAATGAAAAACTGTTTTTT.